Listed here are 21 T cell receptor beta chains from one sample, sequenced in a study of siplizumab effects on memory and regulatory T cells. Clones were sequenced by immunoSEQ multiplex PCR, and TCRdb holds only the in-frame ones, with some missing. The sample has just over 40,000 clones, roughly 90% seen once. Material for sequencing was naive CD4+ T cells sorted from blood. Receptors originate from a human donor in good health.

The rearrangement uses TRBV4-1 and TRBJ2-7; the D gene is possibly TRBD1 (6 bases). This CDR3 has 15 amino acids. The germline V and J ends were trimmed by 4 bases and 4 bases, with 17 bases remaining between them. CDR1 is MGHRA, CDR2 YSYEKL, per germline. CDR3 DNA: TGCGCCAGCAGCCTGGATACAGGGCATTCTTACGAGCAGTACTTC. This sequence encodes CASSLDTGHSYEQYF.

The V gene is TRBV5-4, the J gene TRBJ2-1, with 11 positions matching TRBD2. Germline V gene lookup returns CDR1 SGHNT and CDR2 YYREEE (reference sequence). The CDR3 consists of 17 residues. Unmatched junction bases numbered 6, after V lost 4 bases and J lost 0 bases. CDR3 DNA sequence: TGTGCCAGCAGCCGGACTAGCGGGTTCAGCTCCTACAATGAGCAGTTCTTC. Amino acid sequence: CASSRTSGFSSYNEQFF.

The chain recombines TRBV2 with TRBJ1-1, with D unclear. The V gene's germline CDR1 is SNHLY and CDR2 FYNNEI. The CDR3 has 14 amino acids. The V end lost 6 bases, the J end lost 1 base, and 12 bases lay between the germline ends. This chain's CDR3 is CASRDRAQNTEAFF. The CDR3 region has the DNA TGTGCCAGCAGGGACCGGGCCCAGAACACTGAAGCTTTCTTT.

This sequence joins TRBV10-3 and TRBJ2-1; D remains ambiguous. The germline V and J ends were trimmed by 3 bases and 8 bases, with 8 bases remaining between them. The CDR3 sequence is 12 residues long. From germline, CDR1 is ENHRY and CDR2 SYGVKD. CDR3 sequence (DNA): TGTGCCATCAGTGATCTCCTAGATGAGCAGTTCTTC. Translation: CAISDLLDEQFF.

The chain links TRBV4-1 to TRBJ1-2; 8 nucleotides agree with TRBD1. CDR1 MGHRA and CDR2 YSYEKL come from the germline V gene. Losses at the gene ends were 3 bases for V and 6 bases for J; bases not matched to a gene: 15. The CDR3 has 17 amino acids. CDR3 amino acids: CASSQNYGDRNLNGYTF. CDR3 DNA: TGCGCCAGCAGCCAGAACTACGGGGACAGGAACTTGAATGGCTACACCTTC.

This rearrangement joins TRBV12-5 to TRBJ2-5; TRBD2 might be the D (5 bases). Trimming removed 1 base from V and 7 bases from J, with 10 bases in between. CDR1 is LGHNT, CDR2 FRNRAP, per germline. CDR3 size: 13 residues. The CDR3 sequence: CASGLGYAGTQYF. In nucleotides, the CDR3 is TGTGCTAGTGGTTTGGGATACGCGGGGACCCAGTACTTC.

This clone has just one count. The rearrangement joins TRBV19 to TRBJ2-3; D ambiguous. Germline CDR1 and CDR2: LNHDA and SQIVND (reference sequence). Trimming removed 4 bases from V and 0 bases from J, with 8 bases in between. The CDR3 spans 14 residues. The CDR3 sequence: CASSRHSSTDTQYF. The CDR3 nucleotides are TGTGCCAGTAGTAGACACAGTAGCACAGATACGCAGTATTTT.

The chain links TRBV18 to TRBJ2-4, with 8 bases aligning to TRBD1. The length of the CDR3 is 13 residues. Germline CDR1 is KGHSH and CDR2 is LQKENI. V was clipped by 4 bases and J by 8 bases; unmatched bases: 4. CDR3 DNA: TGTGCCAGCTCACTAGGGACAGGAGACATTCAGTACTTC. Translating it yields CASSLGTGDIQYF.

The V call is TRBV6-1, the J call TRBJ1-1, with a weak D call TRBD1 (6 bases). V was shortened by 0 bases and J by 0 bases, with 14 bases between the two germline ends. The CDR3 extends over 17 amino acids. Germline V gives CDR1 MNHNS, CDR2 SASEGT. CDR3 in amino acids: CASSEAGDTELNTEAFF. Written as DNA, the CDR3 is TGTGCCAGCAGTGAAGCAGGGGACACAGAATTGAACACTGAAGCTTTCTTT.

This chain joins TRBV10-3 and TRBJ2-7; 13 bases are a match to TRBD2. From germline, CDR1 is ENHRY and CDR2 SYGVKD. The ends lost 7 bases at V and 3 bases at J; junction bases unmatched: 6. This CDR3 is built from 15 residues. CDR3 nucleotide sequence: TGTGCCATCACTAAAGGGACTAGCGGGAACTACGAGCAGTACTTC. It translates to CAITKGTSGNYEQYF.

V usage is TRBV6-5 and J usage is TRBJ2-1; perhaps TRBD1 as D (6 bases). This CDR3 comprises 13 residues. Germline V gene data show CDR1 as MNHEY and CDR2 as SVGAGI. V was pared by 10 bases and J by 2 bases, with 12 bases between. In DNA, the CDR3 is TGTGCCACGACCGGGACACCCTACAATGAGCAGTTCTTC. This gives the protein CATTGTPYNEQFF.

CDR3 sequence: CASSVGSGWTEAFF. CDR3 nucleotide sequence: TGCGCCAGCAGCGTTGGATCCGGATGGACTGAAGCTTTCTTT. The V call is TRBV5-1, the J call TRBJ1-1, with D unresolved. Germline V gives CDR1 SGHRS, CDR2 YFSETQ. CDR3 length: 14 amino acids. Trimming removed 4 bases from V and 5 bases from J, with 15 bases in between.

The chain is built from TRBV9 and TRBJ2-2; 7 nucleotides agree with TRBD1. Trimming at V came to 1 base and at J to 0 bases, leaving 3 bases not matched to a gene. This CDR3 is 16 amino acids long. Germline assignment: CDR1 SGDLS and CDR2 YYNGEE. For the CDR3, the DNA is TGTGCCAGCAGCGTAACAGGGGCCCCGAACACCGGGGAGCTGTTTTTT. As protein: CASSVTGAPNTGELFF. The full variable domain, with the rest looked up from reference TRBV9 and TRBJ2-2, is DSGVTQTPKHLITATGQRVTLRCSPRSGDLSVYWYQQSLDQGLQFLIQYYNGEERAKGNILERFSAQQFPDLHSELNLSSLELGDSALYFCASSVTGAPNTGELFFGEGSRLTVL.

This clone showed up just once. This chain joins TRBV11-3 and TRBJ2-5; TRBD1 is a possible D gene (6 bases). Germline CDR1 is SGHNT and CDR2 is YENEEA. The CDR3 is made up of 16 amino acids. Between the trimmed V and J ends, which lost 1 base and 3 bases, there was a span of 15 bases. This CDR3 is CASSLGARDNEETQYF. In nucleotides, the CDR3 is TGTGCCAGCAGCTTAGGCGCCCGGGACAATGAAGAGACCCAGTACTTC.

J is TRBJ2-4 and V is TRBV25-1; 9 bases line up with TRBD2. CDR1 MGHDK and CDR2 SYGVNS come from the germline V gene. The V segment lost 4 bases and the J segment 16 bases; nucleotides outside the gene matches: 17. The CDR3 loop spans 15 amino acids. In nucleotides, the CDR3 is TGTGCCAGCAGTGTATCGGGTAGCGGGAGAGAGGGGCGTTACTTC. Encoded protein: CASSVSGSGREGRYF.

The V and J genes are TRBV30 and TRBJ1-4; D is possibly TRBD1 (5 bases). V dropped 3 bases and J dropped 5 bases, with 16 bases sitting between them. The CDR3 totals 15 residues. The germline gives CDR1 GTSNPN, CDR2 SVGIG (reference sequence). In DNA form, the CDR3 reads TGTGCCTGGAGCGCGGGGTATGGGGGAAATGAAAAACTGTTTTTT. It translates to CAWSAGYGGNEKLFF.

In DNA, the CDR3 is TGTGCCAGCAGCCTGACAGACCGCTCTGGAAACACCATATATTTT. Translation: CASSLTDRSGNTIYF. The chain employs TRBV5-5 and TRBJ1-3, with D perhaps TRBD1 (5 bases). V lost 4 bases and J lost 0, with 11 bases in between. Germline V gene sequence: CDR1 SGHKS, CDR2 YYEKEE (reference sequence). The length of the CDR3 is 15 residues. The complete variable domain, with remaining parts taken from reference TRBV5-5 and TRBJ1-3, reads DAGVTQSPTHLIKTRGQQVTLRCSPISGHKSVSWYQQVLGQGPQFIFQYYEKEERGRGNFPDRFSARQFPNYSSELNVNALLLGDSALYLCASSLTDRSGNTIYFGEGSWLTVV.

As regards this clone: Other DNA sequences in this specimen translate into the identical CDR3. The chain carries TRBV11-2 and TRBJ2-1; D possibly matches TRBD1 or TRBD2 (5 bases each). V was trimmed by 0 bases and J by 15 bases, leaving 15 bases between them. The CDR3 runs to 13 residues. Germline V gene data show CDR1 as SGHAT and CDR2 as FQNNGV. CDR3 amino acids: CASSLETGLWMFF. The CDR3 bases are TGTGCCAGCAGCTTAGAAACAGGACTGTGGATGTTCTTC. The variable domain in full, completed from reference TRBV11-2 and TRBJ2-1, reads EAGVAQSPRYKIIEKRQSVAFWCNPISGHATLYWYQQILGQGPKLLIQFQNNGVVDDSQLPKDRFSAERLKGVDSTLKIQPAKLEDSAVYLCASSLETGLWMFFGPGTRLTVL.

This clone was seen only once. The chain recombines TRBV10-3 with TRBJ2-1; no definite D call. This CDR3 spans 17 amino acids. The V and J ends lost 3 bases and 2 bases respectively, with 17 bases between them. Germline V gives CDR1 ENHRY, CDR2 SYGVKD. CDR3 in amino acids: CAISDLKEIPAYNEQFF. DNA of the CDR3: TGTGCCATCAGTGATTTAAAGGAGATTCCAGCCTACAATGAGCAGTTCTTC.

The chain recombines TRBV28 with TRBJ2-3; tentatively, D is TRBD2 (6 bases). The V gene's germline CDR1 is MDHEN and CDR2 SYDVKM. The CDR3 contains 16 residues. Trimming removed 5 bases from V and 0 bases from J, with 15 bases in between. CDR3 DNA: TGTGCCAGCAGTGTGGGTAGTAGCGGTAGCACAGATACGCAGTATTTT. It specifies CASSVGSSGSTDTQYF.

As regards this clone: At one end the junction does not follow the germline gene, possibly because of a read error. The gene calls are TRBV7-7 and TRBJ2-1, with D perhaps TRBD1 or TRBD2 (5 bases each). The CDR3 totals 15 residues. Per germline, CDR1 SSHAT and CDR2 FNYEAQ (reference sequence). In DNA, the CDR3 is TGTGCTAGCAGCTTGGGGGACCCAAGCTACAATGAGCAGTTCTTC. It translates to CASSLGDPSYNEQFF.